A single T cell receptor (beta chain) is shown here with its context. Its antigen is currently unknown. The entry originates in a study of T-cell reconstitution after alpha-beta-depleted transplantation in children. Findings of the study overall: Two months or so post-transplant, alpha-beta T cells reportedly derived from several hundred expanded graft clones. T-cell numbers and diversity one year post-transplant derived largely from freshly generated T cells. Several patients had high TCRbeta diversity at day 60; it came from surviving recipient T cells and thymic progenitors.

Unique molecular identifiers were incorporated during preparation of the TCRbeta library. TCRdb re-called the PCR reads through MiXCR, storing one row per CDR3 protein. The repertoire holds about 420,000 distinct CDR3 sequences, with about a sixth as singletons. The germline V gene has CDR1 SGHRS and CDR2 YFSETQ. V was pared by 3 bases and J by 8 bases, with 8 bases of the junction left unmatched. The CDR3 runs 15 residues. This receptor was identified in a boy in the first two years of life who had a stem cell transplant for Wiskott-Aldrich syndrome, so the T cells may come from the graft donor. The chain joins TRBV5-1 to TRBJ1-4, with 9 nucleotides matching TRBD1. The sequenced sample was PBMCs, mostly from graft donor cells, obtained 360 days after TCRalphabeta/CD19-depleted stem cell transplant. CDR3 nucleotides: TGCGCCAGCAGCTATGGGGACAGGGTCGCAGAAAAACTGTTTTTT. This sequence encodes CASSYGDRVAEKLFF. The whole variable domain, remainder taken from reference TRBV5-1 and TRBJ1-4, is KAGVTQTPRYLIKTRGQQVTLSCSPISGHRSVSWYQQTPGQGLQFLFEYFSETQRNKGNFPGRFSGRQFSNSRSEMNVSTLELGDSALYLCASSYGDRVAEKLFFGSGTQLSVL.